One TCR beta chain is described in this entry. Its antigen is currently not known. There are no base qualities to consult, and no much larger clone falls within one base. This entry comes from a study of identifying expanded T cells in peripheral blood (dated by TCRdb to about 2019). Regarding the study in general: Four technical replicates, made by sequencing separate aliquots from the same pool of genomic DNA, were compared pairwise. Study-wide conclusions, independent of this receptor: Variance in clone template counts between approximately two-week samples significantly increased with total template count across all healthy donors. The binomial model flagged 0.95 to 1.5 differentially abundant clones between technical replicates but approximately 16 over around two weeks and 19 over approximately four weeks. It was expected by the authors that biological variance in healthy repertoires might increase further over much longer intervals, such as months to years. Across all healthy-donor time intervals, the beta-binomial model significantly cut both the number of clones called differentially abundant and the false-positive rate.

CDR3 length: 15 amino acids, cysteine to phenylalanine. The read is trimmed to its CDR3 DNA, 45 bases read in frame from base 1. Trimmed from V: 3 bases; trimmed from J: 4 bases; junction bases lacking a gene match: 5. According to the germline V gene, CDR1 reads SGHTA and CDR2 reads FQGNSA. No immune events such as infections were documented for the healthy donors during the collection period. To calibrate time-dependent variance in a beta-binomial model of T-cell clone differential abundance, blood repertoires from healthy donors were used as a training cohort. The training cohort was composed of some ten healthy donors, 3 female and 7 male. Donor ages ranged from 29 to 64 years, with an average of about 40 years. Whole blood was collected from each healthy donor at three time points spaced approximately 13 days apart and obtained from a commercial supplier. Genomic DNA was extracted from unsorted whole blood for immunosequencing.

TCRbeta CDR3 regions were profiled by bias-controlled multiplex PCR amplification of genomic DNA with the immunoSEQ Assay. The study's processing was this. To quantify the absolute abundance of each unique TCRbeta CDR3 region, the sequences were collapsed and filtered. Differential abundance was tested with a binomial (Fisher-equivalent) model and with a beta-binomial model adding time-dependent variance fitted from healthy donors. Any clone with fewer than 5 combined templates was excluded, and a clone was called differentially abundant if its Benjamini-Hochberg FDR was below 0.01. In the beta-binomial model, variance was expressed as a function of the total template count across the two samples, in the form v = (b*log(k)+a)^2. The source is immuneACCESS, and TCRdb retained only in-frame sequences with V and J called. Part of the clones is not carried over; for the studies checked, unresolved V genes explain less than half of this, and the remainder is unexplained. V, J and clone size derive from that table, while D and trimming were established from the DNA sequence. The sample table records about 63,000 clones; around 81% of these occur just once. The ten most abundant clones make up about 20% of the sample.

The sequence was collected from a person between 18 and 70 years old in good health. Sequences were obtained from blood. The chain is encoded by TRBV7-2 joined to TRBJ2-1; 8 central nucleotides agree with TRBD2. Read as DNA, the sequence is TGTGCCAGCAGCTTCGCGGGGGGCGATTACAATGAGCAGTTCTTC. It specifies CASSFAGGDYNEQFF.